The following is a T cell receptor (beta chain) sequence with its context. Its antigen remains unknown. CDR1 and CDR2 (germline): SQVTM, ANQGSEA. This CDR3 contains 12 residues. V was cut by 4 bases and J by 8 bases, with 14 bases left in between. Unique-molecular-identifier-tagged TCR beta cDNA libraries were used. Once roughly 1 to 10 million T cells were used, approximately 470,000 cDNA molecules resulted. TCRdb called the PCR reads again in MiXCR, with one record for every CDR3 protein. The sample comprises about 260,000 distinct CDR3 sequences, 35% to 40% of which are singletons, and roughly 4.8% rests with the top ten. This record comes from a study of post-analysis software for immune sequencing data. Overall study results and limits: Same-batch samples co-clustered strongly by F measure. With TRBV5-6, TRBV5-1 and TRBV20-1 included, several TRBV segments were more frequent in patients than in controls. Multiple sclerosis patients showed significantly lower normalized Chao1 diversity than controls did.

This chain uses TRBV29-1 with TRBJ1-2; no reliable D call. The sequence came from a girl aged 5 to 17 with multiple sclerosis. Source material: blood. Written as DNA, the CDR3 is TGCAGCGTTGTTGGGGTCGAGAAGGGCTACACCTTC. This sequence encodes CSVVGVEKGYTF.